These T cell receptor beta chains were read from a single sample in a study of blood T cell repertoires in COVID-19. The repertoire was sequenced with immunoSEQ multiplex PCR; TCRdb's copy has only in-frame clones and lacks some. The sample has 60,000 to 70,000 clones; 80% to 85% are singletons. The specimen was peripheral blood. The receptors originated from a human donor in a cohort sampled during active COVID-19. The CDR3 runs from the conserved cysteine through the conserved F or W. Each record gives: V gene, D gene, CDR3 length, J gene, clone size, CDR3 DNA, CDR3 protein. D genes are given only for firm matches. Only some rows state a clone size, as once, few, many or a class for expanded clones.

>TRBV6-5|.|14|TRBJ2-7|few
TGTGCCAGCAGGGAGTATATAGGGGATAACGAGCAGTACTTC
CASREYIGDNEQYF
>TRBV27|.|15|TRBJ2-7|.
TGTGCCAGCAGAAGCTACCCCGGGGGGCGGGACGAGCAGTACTTC
CASRSYPGGRDEQYF
>TRBV7-2|.|16|TRBJ2-7|.
TGTGCCAGCAGCTACCTCCAGGGTTCCAGCTCCTACGAGCAGTACTTC
CASSYLQGSSSYEQYF
>TRBV15|TRBD1|17|TRBJ2-5|.
TGTGCCACCAGCAGAAGACCGGGACAGGGGTTCGGAGAGACCCAGTACTTC
CATSRRPGQGFGETQYF
>TRBV6-4|TRBD1|18|TRBJ2-2|.
TGTGCCAGCAGTCTACTACCGGGACAGGGGGCGAACACCGGGGAGCTGTTTTTT
CASSLLPGQGANTGELFF
>TRBV4-1|TRBD1|15|TRBJ1-4|.
TGCGCCAGCAGCCTCCAGACAGGGGGCCATGAAAAACTGTTTTTT
CASSLQTGGHEKLFF
>TRBV28|TRBD1|14|TRBJ1-2|.
TGTGCCAGTGAAACAGGGGGCGCGGGCTATGGCTACACCTTC
CASETGGAGYGYTF
>TRBV28|TRBD1|13|TRBJ1-2|once
TGTGTCGTAGAAAAGGGGGCAGACTATGGCTACACCTTC
CVVEKGADYGYTF
>TRBV7-2|.|16|TRBJ2-2|.
TGTGCCAGCAGCTTAGGGACCGGGACATATACCGGGGAGCTGTTTTTT
CASSLGTGTYTGELFF
>TRBV18|.|16|TRBJ2-2|.
TGTGCCAGCTCACCTAGCCCAGGGGTGAACACCGGGGAGCTGTTTTTT
CASSPSPGVNTGELFF
>TRBV5-1|.|15|TRBJ1-1|.
TGCGCCAGCAGCTCCGGACCGGGACAGAACACTGAAGCTTTCTTT
CASSSGPGQNTEAFF
>TRBV19|TRBD1|14|TRBJ1-2|.
TGTGCCAGTAGCCCGGACAGGGTAGTCTATGGCTACACCTTC
CASSPDRVVYGYTF
>TRBV19|TRBD1|15|TRBJ1-5|.
TGTGCCAGTAGTACTCTCGGGGGACAGAATCAGCCCCAGCATTTT
CASSTLGGQNQPQHF
>TRBV7-2|TRBD1|15|TRBJ1-2|.
TGTGCCAGCAGTCCGCTTACCGGGACAGTCTATGGCTACACCTTC
CASSPLTGTVYGYTF
>TRBV7-9|.|16|TRBJ1-4|.
TGTGCCAGCCAGCGGACCCACAGGGCGGCTAATGAAAAACTGTTTTTT
CASQRTHRAANEKLFF
>TRBV5-4|TRBD1|14|TRBJ1-4|few
TGTGCCAGCAGCCCGGGACAGAGCAATGAAAAACTGTTTTTT
CASSPGQSNEKLFF
>TRBV11-2|TRBD2|13|TRBJ2-1|.
TGTGCCAGCAGCTACGGACTAGTGTATGAGCAGTTCTTC
CASSYGLVYEQFF
>TRBV18|.|14|TRBJ2-7|.
TGTGCCAGCTCGCCTTTCGCAGACTACTACGAGCAGTACTTC
CASSPFADYYEQYF
>TRBV12-3/TRBV12-4|TRBD1|13|TRBJ1-2|.
TGTGCCAGCAGTTTGGGACAGCACTATGGCTACACCTTC
CASSLGQHYGYTF
>TRBV18|TRBD1|15|TRBJ1-2|.
TGTGCCAGCTCGGTGCCGGGACAGCCTAACTATGGCTACACCTTC
CASSVPGQPNYGYTF
>TRBV4-2|TRBD2|15|TRBJ2-2|many
TGTGCCAGCAGCCACCCGGGACTAGTGACCGGGGAGCTGTTTTTT
CASSHPGLVTGELFF
>TRBV4-2|.|16|TRBJ1-3|few
TGTGCCAGCAGCCAAGGGGCAGGTTCCTCTGGAAACACCATATATTTT
CASSQGAGSSGNTIYF
>TRBV7-2|TRBD1|15|TRBJ1-5|.
TGTGCCAGCAGTTGGGACAGGGCAGGAGACCAGCCCCAGCATTTT
CASSWDRAGDQPQHF
>TRBV11-3|TRBD1|14|TRBJ2-5|.
TGTGCCAGCAGCTACTGGACAGGTCAAGAGACCCAGTACTTC
CASSYWTGQETQYF
>TRBV24-1|TRBD1|19|TRBJ1-1|.
TGTGCCACCAGTGATTTGTGGGATACCGGGACAGGGTCAAGCACTGAAGCTTTCTTT
CATSDLWDTGTGSSTEAFF
>TRBV12-3/TRBV12-4|.|12|TRBJ2-5|.
TGTGCCAGCAGTGGGGGGGCTGGGACCCAGTACTTC
CASSGGAGTQYF
>TRBV27|.|15|TRBJ2-5|.
TGTGCCAGCAGCCTCCTTAATCCGCCCCAGGAGACCCAGTACTTC
CASSLLNPPQETQYF
>TRBV23-1|.|11|TRBJ2-7|.
TGCGCCAGCAGTCAGAGGTACGAGCAGTACTTC
CASSQRYEQYF
>TRBV6-5|TRBD1|16|TRBJ1-2|few
TGTGCCAGCAGTTCCCGACGGGGGACAGCGATTTATGGCTACACCTTC
CASSSRRGTAIYGYTF
>TRBV2|TRBD1|16|TRBJ2-7|.
TGTGCCAGCAGTGAGGTTCCACCGGGACAGGGAGGCGAGCAGTACTTC
CASSEVPPGQGGEQYF
>TRBV27|TRBD1|16|TRBJ1-5|.
TGTGCCAGCAGTCCCCTGACAGGGGTGGGTTATCAGCCCCAGCATTTT
CASSPLTGVGYQPQHF
>TRBV5-1|.|13|TRBJ2-5|.
TGCGCCAGCAGCTTGGGAGGACAAGAGACCCAGTACTTC
CASSLGGQETQYF